This T cell receptor (beta chain) is drawn from a study of T-cell memory formation after mild COVID-19. Study-level background: TCR clusters were largely donor specific. Broader study findings: Mainly CM and EM harbored the contracting CD4+ clones; mainly EMRA harbored the CD8+ ones. Contracting clones from day 15 to 85 showed balanced CD4/CD8; later expanders favored CD4+.

This clonotype came up a few times. What it binds is not known. TCR alpha and TCR beta cDNA libraries carrying sample barcodes and UMIs were produced by 5'RACE using constant-segment primers. A single record per CDR3 protein comes from TCRdb applying MiXCR to the 5' RACE reads. The top ten hold 20% to 25% of the sample, which has nearly 350,000 distinct CDR3 sequences, around 13% seen once. The V end lost 0 bases, the J end lost 12 bases, and 15 bases lay between the germline ends. This CDR3 has 14 amino acids. The V gene's germline CDR1 is SNHLY and CDR2 FYNNEI. This chain links TRBV2 with TRBJ2-1; D is possibly TRBD2 (5 bases). The sample was PBMCs or a T cell subset sorted from them (not recorded which). This receptor was taken from a young man who had mild COVID-19 (a few samples of this study predate the infection). Cell type and time point are not known. The CDR3 region has the DNA TGTGCCAGCAGTGAAGCGTTGGATGTGAGGGCGCAGTTCTTC. It encodes CASSEALDVRAQFF.